The 4 T cell receptor beta chains reported below all come from one sample, sequenced in a study of shared clonotypes between healthy human individuals. TCRdb's table, derived via immunoSEQ multiplex PCR, lists solely in-frame clones and lacks some. The table has over a million clones, approximately 68% seen once. Input material: memory CD4+ T cells sorted from blood. Subset given: CD45RA-negative fraction. The source of these receptors is a man younger than 35 in good health.

As DNA, the CDR3 is TGTGCCAGCAGCTTATCGGCGGCAGACTATGGCTACACCTTC. It codes for CASSLSAADYGYTF. V usage is TRBV7-9 and J usage is TRBJ1-2; D remains ambiguous. The CDR3 loop spans 14 amino acids. The germline gives CDR1 SEHNR, CDR2 FQNEAQ (reference sequence). V shed 2 bases and J shed 3 bases, with 10 bases lying between them.

J is TRBJ1-2 and V is TRBV5-6; 8 bases are shared with TRBD1. J gave up 1 base and V 0 bases, and 8 bases lay outside the gene matches. Germline CDR1 SGHDT, CDR2 YYEEEE. The CDR3 is made up of 17 amino acids. CDR3 DNA: TGTGCCAGCAGCTTGGAACAGGGGGGACCTTTTAACTATGGCTACACCTTC. It specifies CASSLEQGGPFNYGYTF.

The chain joins TRBV10-3 to TRBJ2-7; 8 bases agree with TRBD2. With 5 bases clipped from V and 2 bases from J, the junction kept 8 bases outside the gene matches. This CDR3 has 15 amino acids. Per germline, CDR1 ENHRY and CDR2 SYGVKD. The CDR3 region has the DNA TGTGCCATCAGTCCCACTAGCGGAAAAACCTACGAGCAGTACTTC. Residues: CAISPTSGKTYEQYF.

This sequence joins TRBV7-2 and TRBJ2-1; no firm D call. The CDR3 is 11 residues long. Trimming took 5 bases from V and 5 from J, leaving 4 bases between them. The germline gives CDR1 SGHTA, CDR2 FQGNSA. CDR3 in DNA: TGTGCCAGCAGCGAAGACAATGAGCAGTTCTTC. Residues: CASSEDNEQFF. Full variable domain (outside the CDR3, taken from reference TRBV7-2 and TRBJ2-1): GAGVSQSPSNKVTEKGKDVELRCDPISGHTALYWYRQSLGQGLEFLIYFQGNSAPDKSGLPSDRFSAERTGGSVSTLTIQRTQQEDSAVYLCASSEDNEQFFGPGTRLTVL.